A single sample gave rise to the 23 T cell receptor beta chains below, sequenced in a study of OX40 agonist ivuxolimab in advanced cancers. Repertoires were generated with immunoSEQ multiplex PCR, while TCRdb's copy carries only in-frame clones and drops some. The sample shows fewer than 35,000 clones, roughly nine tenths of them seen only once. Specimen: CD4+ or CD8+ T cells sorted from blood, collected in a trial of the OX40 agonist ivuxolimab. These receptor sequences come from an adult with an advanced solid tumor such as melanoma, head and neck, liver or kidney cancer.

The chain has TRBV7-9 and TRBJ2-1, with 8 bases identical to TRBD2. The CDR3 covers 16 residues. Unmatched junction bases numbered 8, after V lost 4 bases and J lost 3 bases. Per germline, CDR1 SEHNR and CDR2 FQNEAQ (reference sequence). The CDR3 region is CASSSTSGSGYNEQFF. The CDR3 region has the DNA TGTGCCAGCAGCTCAACAAGCGGGAGCGGCTACAATGAGCAGTTCTTC. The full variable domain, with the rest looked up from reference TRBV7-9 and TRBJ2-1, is DTGVSQNPRHKITKRGQNVTFRCDPISEHNRLYWYRQTLGQGPEFLTYFQNEAQLEKSRLLSDRFSAERPKGSFSTLEIQRTEQGDSAMYLCASSSTSGSGYNEQFFGPGTRLTVL.

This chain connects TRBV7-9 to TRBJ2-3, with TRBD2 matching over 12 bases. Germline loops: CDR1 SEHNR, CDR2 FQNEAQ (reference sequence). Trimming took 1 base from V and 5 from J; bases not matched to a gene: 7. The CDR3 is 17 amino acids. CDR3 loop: CASSLGSGLAGKDTQYF. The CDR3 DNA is TGTGCCAGCAGCTTAGGTTCCGGACTAGCGGGAAAAGATACGCAGTATTTT.

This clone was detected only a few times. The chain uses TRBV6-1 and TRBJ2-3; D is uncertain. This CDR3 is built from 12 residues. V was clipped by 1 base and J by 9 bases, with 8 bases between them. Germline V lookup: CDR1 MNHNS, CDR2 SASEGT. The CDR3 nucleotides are TGTGCCAGCAGTGAAGGAGGCGGCACGCAGTATTTT. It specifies CASSEGGGTQYF.

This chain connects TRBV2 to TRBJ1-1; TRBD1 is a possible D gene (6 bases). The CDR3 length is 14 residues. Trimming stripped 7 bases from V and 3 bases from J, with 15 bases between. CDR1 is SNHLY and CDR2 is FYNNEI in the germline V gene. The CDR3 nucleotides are TGTGCCAGCATAGGGGAACAGGGATACACTGAAGCTTTCTTT. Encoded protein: CASIGEQGYTEAFF.

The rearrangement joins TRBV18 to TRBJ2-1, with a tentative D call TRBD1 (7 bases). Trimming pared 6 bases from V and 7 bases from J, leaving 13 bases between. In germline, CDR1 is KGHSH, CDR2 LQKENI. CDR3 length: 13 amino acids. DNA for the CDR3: TGTGCCAGCTCCCTGGAGGGGGCAAATGAGCAGTTCTTC. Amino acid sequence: CASSLEGANEQFF.

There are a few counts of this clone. The CDR3 is CASSQGRERSYNEQFF. For the CDR3, the DNA is TGCGCCAGCAGCCAAGGGCGGGAGCGGTCCTACAATGAGCAGTTCTTC. The chain combines TRBV4-1 with TRBJ2-1, with TRBD2 identical over 7 bases. Unmatched junction bases numbered 4, after V lost 1 base and J lost 1 base. Germline CDR1 MGHRA, CDR2 YSYEKL. The CDR3 has 16 amino acids.

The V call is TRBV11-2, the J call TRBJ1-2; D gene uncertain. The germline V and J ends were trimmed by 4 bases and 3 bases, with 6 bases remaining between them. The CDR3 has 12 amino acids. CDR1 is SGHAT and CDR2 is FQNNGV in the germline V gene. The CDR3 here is CASSSPYYGYTF. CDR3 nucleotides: TGTGCCAGCAGCTCCCCCTACTATGGCTACACCTTC.

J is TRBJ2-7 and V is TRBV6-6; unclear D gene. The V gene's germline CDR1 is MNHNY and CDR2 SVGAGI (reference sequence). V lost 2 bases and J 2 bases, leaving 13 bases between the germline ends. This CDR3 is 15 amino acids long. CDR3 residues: CASSYNSENTYEQYF. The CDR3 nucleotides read TGTGCCAGCAGTTACAATTCAGAGAATACCTACGAGCAGTACTTC.

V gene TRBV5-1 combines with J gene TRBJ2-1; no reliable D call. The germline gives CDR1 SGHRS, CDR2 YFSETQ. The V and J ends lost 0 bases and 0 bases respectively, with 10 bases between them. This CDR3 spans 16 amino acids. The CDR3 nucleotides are TGCGCCAGCAGCTTGGACGTCTTCAGCTCCTACAATGAGCAGTTCTTC. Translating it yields CASSLDVFSSYNEQFF. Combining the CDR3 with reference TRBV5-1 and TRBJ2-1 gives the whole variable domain KAGVTQTPRYLIKTRGQQVTLSCSPISGHRSVSWYQQTPGQGLQFLFEYFSETQRNKGNFPGRFSGRQFSNSRSEMNVSTLELGDSALYLCASSLDVFSSYNEQFFGPGTRLTVL.

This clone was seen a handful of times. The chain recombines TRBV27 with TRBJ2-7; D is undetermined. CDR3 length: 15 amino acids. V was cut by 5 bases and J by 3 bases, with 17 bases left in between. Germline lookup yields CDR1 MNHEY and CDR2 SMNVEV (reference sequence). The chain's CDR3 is CASSSSFHSFYEQYF. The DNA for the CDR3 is TGTGCCAGCAGTAGTTCTTTCCATTCCTTCTACGAGCAGTACTTC.

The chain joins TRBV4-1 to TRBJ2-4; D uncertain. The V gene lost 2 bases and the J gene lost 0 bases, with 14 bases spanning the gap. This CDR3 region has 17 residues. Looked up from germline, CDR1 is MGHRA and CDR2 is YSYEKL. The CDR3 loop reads CASSQLQPVIAKNIQYF. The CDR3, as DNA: TGCGCCAGCAGCCAACTACAGCCCGTGATAGCCAAAAACATTCAGTACTTC.

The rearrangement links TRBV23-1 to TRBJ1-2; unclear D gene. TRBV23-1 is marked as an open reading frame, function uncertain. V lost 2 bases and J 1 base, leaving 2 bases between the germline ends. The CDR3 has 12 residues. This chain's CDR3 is CASSQLNYGYTF. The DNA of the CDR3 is TGCGCCAGCAGTCAACTTAACTATGGCTACACCTTC.

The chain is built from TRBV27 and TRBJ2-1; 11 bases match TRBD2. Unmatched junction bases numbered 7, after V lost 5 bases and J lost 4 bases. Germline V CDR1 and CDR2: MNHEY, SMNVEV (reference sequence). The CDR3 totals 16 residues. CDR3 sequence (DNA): TGTGCCAGCAGTCCCCTAGCGGGAGGTACTTACAATGAGCAGTTCTTC. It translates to CASSPLAGGTYNEQFF.

Here the CDR3 reads CASSQFWTENQPQHF. CDR3 coding DNA: TGCGCCAGCAGCCAATTTTGGACAGAGAATCAGCCCCAGCATTTT. This chain connects TRBV4-3 to TRBJ1-5; the D gene is possibly TRBD1 (6 bases). This CDR3 is built from 15 residues. Germline V gene data show CDR1 as LGHNA and CDR2 as YSLEER. Trimming cost V 2 bases and J 4 bases, with 12 bases left between them.

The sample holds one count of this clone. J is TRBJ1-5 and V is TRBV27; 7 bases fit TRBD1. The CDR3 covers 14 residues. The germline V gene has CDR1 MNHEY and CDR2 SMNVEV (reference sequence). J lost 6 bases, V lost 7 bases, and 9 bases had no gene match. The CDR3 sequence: CASTLRQGGQPQHF. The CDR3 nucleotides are TGTGCCAGCACCCTGAGACAGGGAGGTCAGCCCCAGCATTTT.

The CDR3 loop reads CASRHDRGLWYGYTF. CDR3 coding DNA: TGTGCCAGCAGACATGACAGGGGCTTATGGTATGGCTACACCTTC. This sequence joins TRBV7-2 and TRBJ1-2, with 8 bases identical to TRBD1. Germline CDR1 reads SGHTA; CDR2 reads FQGNSA. There are 15 residues in the CDR3. J gave up 5 bases and V 6 bases, and 11 bases lay outside the gene matches.

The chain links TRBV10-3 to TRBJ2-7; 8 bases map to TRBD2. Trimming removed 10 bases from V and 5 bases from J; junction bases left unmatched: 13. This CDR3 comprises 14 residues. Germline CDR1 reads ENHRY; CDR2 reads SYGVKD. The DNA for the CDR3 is TGTGCCACCGTCAAAGCGGGAGATGACCACGAGCAGTACTTC. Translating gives CATVKAGDDHEQYF.

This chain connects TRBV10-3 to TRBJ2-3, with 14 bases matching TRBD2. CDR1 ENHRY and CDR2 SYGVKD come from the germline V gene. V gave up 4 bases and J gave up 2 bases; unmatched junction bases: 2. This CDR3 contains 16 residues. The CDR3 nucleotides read TGTGCCATCAGTGCGGGACTAGCGGGAGTCACAGATACGCAGTATTTT. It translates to CAISAGLAGVTDTQYF.

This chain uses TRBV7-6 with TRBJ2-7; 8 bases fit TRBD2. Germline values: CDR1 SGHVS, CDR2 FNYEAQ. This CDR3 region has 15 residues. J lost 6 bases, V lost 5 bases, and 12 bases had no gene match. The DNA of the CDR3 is TGTGCCAGCAGCGGGACCGGGACTAGAGGAGTCGAGCAGTACTTC. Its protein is CASSGTGTRGVEQYF.

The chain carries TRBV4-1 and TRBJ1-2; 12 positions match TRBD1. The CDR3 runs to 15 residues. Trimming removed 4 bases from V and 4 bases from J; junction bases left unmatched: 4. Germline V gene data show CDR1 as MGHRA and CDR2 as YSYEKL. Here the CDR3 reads CASSRTGQGAYGYTF. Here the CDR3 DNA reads TGCGCCAGCAGCCGGACGGGACAGGGGGCCTATGGCTACACCTTC.

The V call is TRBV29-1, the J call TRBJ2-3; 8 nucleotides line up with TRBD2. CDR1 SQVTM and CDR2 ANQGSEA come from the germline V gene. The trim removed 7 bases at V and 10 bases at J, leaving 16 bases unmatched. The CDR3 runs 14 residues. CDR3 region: CSAAGLAGEVAQYF. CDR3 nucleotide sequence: TGCAGCGCCGCCGGACTAGCAGGAGAGGTGGCGCAGTATTTT.

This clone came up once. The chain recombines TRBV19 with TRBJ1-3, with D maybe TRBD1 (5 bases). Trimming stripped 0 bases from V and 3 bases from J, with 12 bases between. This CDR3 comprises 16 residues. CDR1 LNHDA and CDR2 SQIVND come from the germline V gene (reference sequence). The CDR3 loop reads CASSIDKGRFGNTIYF. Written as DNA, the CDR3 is TGTGCCAGTAGTATAGATAAGGGGCGATTTGGAAACACCATATATTTT.

For the CDR3, the DNA is TGTGCCATCAGTGTTAGCGGGAGGGGCACAGATACGCAGTATTTT. The encoded protein is CAISVSGRGTDTQYF. The rearrangement uses TRBV10-3 and TRBJ2-3, with 11 positions matching TRBD2. Germline V gene data show CDR1 as ENHRY and CDR2 as SYGVKD. The CDR3 covers 15 residues. The junction had 1 base not matched to a gene; V was cut back by 4 bases and J by 1 base.